This T cell receptor (beta chain) was sequenced for a study of T-cell memory formation after mild COVID-19. Looking at the study overall: TCR clusters were largely donor specific. Study results and limitations: Confirmation of SARS-CoV-2 specificity was lacking for second-wave clones peaking day 37.

5'RACE, which relied on constant-segment primers, yielded TCR alpha and TCR beta cDNA libraries carrying sample barcodes and UMIs. TCRdb reprocessed the 5' RACE reads via MiXCR and lists one record per CDR3 protein. This repertoire shows about 150,000 distinct CDR3 sequences, around 13% found once; its top ten account for approximately 3.3%. The ends were cut back, 6 bases at V and 9 bases at J, with 15 bases in the middle. Germline CDR1 is MDHEN and CDR2 is SYDVKM. There are 13 residues in the CDR3. This clonotype was observed a handful of times. Antigen specificity is unknown. Sequences were obtained from PBMCs or a T cell subset sorted from them (not recorded which). The V call is TRBV28, the J call TRBJ1-5; D is unclear. This sequence originates from a man younger than 30 who had mild COVID-19 (a few samples of this study predate the infection). Cell type and time point are not known. CDR3 DNA: TGTGCCAGCAGCCTCCTGGTAGCCCGGCCCCAGCATTTT. Translation gives CASSLLVARPQHF.